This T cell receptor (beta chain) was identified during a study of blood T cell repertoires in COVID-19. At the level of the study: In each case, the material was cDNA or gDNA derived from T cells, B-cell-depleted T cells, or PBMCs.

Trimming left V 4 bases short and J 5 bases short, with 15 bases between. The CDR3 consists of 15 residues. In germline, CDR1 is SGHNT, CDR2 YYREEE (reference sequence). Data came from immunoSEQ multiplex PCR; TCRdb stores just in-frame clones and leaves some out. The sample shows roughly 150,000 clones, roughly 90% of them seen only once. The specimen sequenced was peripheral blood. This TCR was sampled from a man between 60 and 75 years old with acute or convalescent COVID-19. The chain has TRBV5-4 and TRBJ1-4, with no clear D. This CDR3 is CASSIKSGENEKLFF. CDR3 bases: TGTGCCAGCAGCATCAAGAGCGGGGAGAATGAAAAACTGTTTTTT. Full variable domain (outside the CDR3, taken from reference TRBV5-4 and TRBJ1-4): ETGVTQSPTHLIKTRGQQVTLRCSSQSGHNTVSWYQQALGQGPQFIFQYYREEENGRGNFPPRFSGLQFPNYSSELNVNALELDDSALYLCASSIKSGENEKLFFGSGTQLSVL.